A single sample gave rise to the 6 T cell receptor beta chains below, sequenced in a study of Ad26.COV2.S vaccination and SARS-CoV-2 variants. The sample's treatment: some 20 received Ad26.COV2.S at low or high dose, single or two shots; a few received placebo; per-sample allocation not given. Collection of samples fell on day 63 after the first vaccine or placebo injection. Data came from immunoSEQ multiplex PCR; TCRdb stores just in-frame clones and leaves some out. The sample carries about 350,000 clones, around 89% recorded once. This specimen was peripheral blood, taken in a trial of Ad26.COV2.S vaccine versus placebo. These receptor sequences come from a person aged 18-65 years who received the Ad26.COV2.S COVID-19 vaccine or a placebo.

The J gene is TRBJ2-5, the V gene TRBV10-2, with 14 nucleotides matching TRBD2. The CDR3 is 17 residues long. In germline, CDR1 is WSHSY, CDR2 SAAADI. J lost 5 bases, V lost 6 bases, and 11 bases had no gene match. The CDR3 DNA follows: TGCGCCAGCAGCCCACGACTAAGACTAGCGGGAGGGGAGACCCAGTACTTC. Its protein product is CASSPRLRLAGGETQYF.

This clone was seen a single time. V gene TRBV27 combines with J gene TRBJ2-7; D gene uncertain. This CDR3 comprises 9 residues. V lost 6 bases and J lost 5, with 2 bases in between. Germline V CDR1 and CDR2: MNHEY, SMNVEV (reference sequence). CDR3 sequence: CASRDEQYF. CDR3 DNA sequence: TGTGCCAGCAGGGACGAGCAGTACTTC.

The CDR3 loop is CASSSGTASGLYNSPLHF. CDR3 DNA sequence: TGTGCCAGTAGTAGCGGGACCGCAAGTGGCCTCTATAATTCACCCCTCCACTTT. This chain joins TRBV19 and TRBJ1-6; possibly TRBD1 for D (5 bases). The CDR3 is 18 residues long. The V and J ends lost 4 bases and 3 bases respectively, with 19 bases between them. Germline-derived CDR1 and CDR2 are LNHDA and SQIVND (reference sequence).

The chain links TRBV6-5 to TRBJ1-4; D remains ambiguous. The ends were cut back, 6 bases at V and 1 base at J, with 9 bases in the middle. Germline values: CDR1 MNHEY, CDR2 SVGAGI. This CDR3 spans 14 amino acids. The DNA for the CDR3 is TGTGCCAGCAGCCTCCGGCGAACTAATGAAAAACTGTTTTTT. This gives the protein CASSLRRTNEKLFF.

The V call is TRBV7-2, the J call TRBJ2-7, with TRBD1 matching 11 bases. Losses at the gene ends were 8 bases for V and 0 bases for J; bases not matched to a gene: 9. The CDR3 has 16 residues. The germline V gene has CDR1 SGHTA and CDR2 FQGNSA. The CDR3 spells CASAPGQGAYSYEQYF. Here the CDR3 DNA reads TGTGCCAGCGCCCCCGGACAGGGGGCCTACTCCTACGAGCAGTACTTC.

The chain joins TRBV13 to TRBJ1-2; D unclear. The CDR3 sequence is 12 residues long. Germline V CDR1 and CDR2: PRHDT, FYEKMQ (reference sequence). Trimming pared 0 bases from V and 13 bases from J, leaving 12 bases between. CDR3 sequence: CASSLGGRPGTF. CDR3 sequence (DNA): TGTGCCAGCAGCTTAGGTGGCCGCCCCGGCACCTTC.